This TCR beta chain appears in the sequencing data of a study of blood T cell repertoires in COVID-19. Whole-study context: There were acute and convalescent COVID-19 samples, and they came from the United States, Italy and Spain.

Sequencing used immunoSEQ multiplex PCR; TCRdb keeps in-frame clones, though not all of them. The data show about 68,000 clones, 75% to 95% seen once. This clone was seen just once. The germline V and J ends were trimmed by 4 bases and 3 bases, with 19 bases remaining between them. CDR3 length equals 16 residues. Germline assignment: CDR1 LGHDT and CDR2 YNNKEL (reference sequence). This TCR was sampled from a woman aged 55-69 years with active COVID-19. The chain recombines TRBV3-1 (or the pseudogene TRBV3-2) with TRBJ2-7, with TRBD1 as a possible D gene (6 bases). What was sequenced was peripheral blood. The CDR3: CASSRQASGHFYEQYF. CDR3 in DNA: TGTGCCAGCAGCCGGCAAGCCTCGGGACACTTCTACGAGCAGTACTTC.